The T cell receptor (beta chain) described here comes from a study of vaccination and CD4 T cells after COVID-19. Within the sample, this clonotype is medium-sized (0.01 to 0.1%). Its antigen is unknown. Treatment given: roughly nine-day PBMC culture with coronavirus spike peptide pools or control peptides (ViraFEST assay). Germline V lookup: CDR1 SNHLY, CDR2 FYNNEI. The germline V and J ends were trimmed by 0 bases and 10 bases, with 10 bases remaining between them. This CDR3 spans 14 amino acids. The Oncomine TCR Beta short-read assay was what sequenced the DNA obtained from cultured CD4+ T cells. From the PCR reads, TCRdb called clonotypes with MiXCR, one entry per CDR3 protein. The repertoire holds 8,500 to 10,000 distinct CDR3 sequences, 48% seen once, with approximately 8.5% in the top ten.

What was sequenced was CD4+ T cells from blood, cultured in vitro. The chain recombines TRBV2 with TRBJ1-6, with no clear D. This clonotype originated in a human donor who had recovered from COVID-19. CDR3 in amino acids: CASSEARVNSPLHF. The CDR3 DNA is TGTGCCAGCAGTGAAGCGCGGGTTAACTCACCCCTCCACTTT.